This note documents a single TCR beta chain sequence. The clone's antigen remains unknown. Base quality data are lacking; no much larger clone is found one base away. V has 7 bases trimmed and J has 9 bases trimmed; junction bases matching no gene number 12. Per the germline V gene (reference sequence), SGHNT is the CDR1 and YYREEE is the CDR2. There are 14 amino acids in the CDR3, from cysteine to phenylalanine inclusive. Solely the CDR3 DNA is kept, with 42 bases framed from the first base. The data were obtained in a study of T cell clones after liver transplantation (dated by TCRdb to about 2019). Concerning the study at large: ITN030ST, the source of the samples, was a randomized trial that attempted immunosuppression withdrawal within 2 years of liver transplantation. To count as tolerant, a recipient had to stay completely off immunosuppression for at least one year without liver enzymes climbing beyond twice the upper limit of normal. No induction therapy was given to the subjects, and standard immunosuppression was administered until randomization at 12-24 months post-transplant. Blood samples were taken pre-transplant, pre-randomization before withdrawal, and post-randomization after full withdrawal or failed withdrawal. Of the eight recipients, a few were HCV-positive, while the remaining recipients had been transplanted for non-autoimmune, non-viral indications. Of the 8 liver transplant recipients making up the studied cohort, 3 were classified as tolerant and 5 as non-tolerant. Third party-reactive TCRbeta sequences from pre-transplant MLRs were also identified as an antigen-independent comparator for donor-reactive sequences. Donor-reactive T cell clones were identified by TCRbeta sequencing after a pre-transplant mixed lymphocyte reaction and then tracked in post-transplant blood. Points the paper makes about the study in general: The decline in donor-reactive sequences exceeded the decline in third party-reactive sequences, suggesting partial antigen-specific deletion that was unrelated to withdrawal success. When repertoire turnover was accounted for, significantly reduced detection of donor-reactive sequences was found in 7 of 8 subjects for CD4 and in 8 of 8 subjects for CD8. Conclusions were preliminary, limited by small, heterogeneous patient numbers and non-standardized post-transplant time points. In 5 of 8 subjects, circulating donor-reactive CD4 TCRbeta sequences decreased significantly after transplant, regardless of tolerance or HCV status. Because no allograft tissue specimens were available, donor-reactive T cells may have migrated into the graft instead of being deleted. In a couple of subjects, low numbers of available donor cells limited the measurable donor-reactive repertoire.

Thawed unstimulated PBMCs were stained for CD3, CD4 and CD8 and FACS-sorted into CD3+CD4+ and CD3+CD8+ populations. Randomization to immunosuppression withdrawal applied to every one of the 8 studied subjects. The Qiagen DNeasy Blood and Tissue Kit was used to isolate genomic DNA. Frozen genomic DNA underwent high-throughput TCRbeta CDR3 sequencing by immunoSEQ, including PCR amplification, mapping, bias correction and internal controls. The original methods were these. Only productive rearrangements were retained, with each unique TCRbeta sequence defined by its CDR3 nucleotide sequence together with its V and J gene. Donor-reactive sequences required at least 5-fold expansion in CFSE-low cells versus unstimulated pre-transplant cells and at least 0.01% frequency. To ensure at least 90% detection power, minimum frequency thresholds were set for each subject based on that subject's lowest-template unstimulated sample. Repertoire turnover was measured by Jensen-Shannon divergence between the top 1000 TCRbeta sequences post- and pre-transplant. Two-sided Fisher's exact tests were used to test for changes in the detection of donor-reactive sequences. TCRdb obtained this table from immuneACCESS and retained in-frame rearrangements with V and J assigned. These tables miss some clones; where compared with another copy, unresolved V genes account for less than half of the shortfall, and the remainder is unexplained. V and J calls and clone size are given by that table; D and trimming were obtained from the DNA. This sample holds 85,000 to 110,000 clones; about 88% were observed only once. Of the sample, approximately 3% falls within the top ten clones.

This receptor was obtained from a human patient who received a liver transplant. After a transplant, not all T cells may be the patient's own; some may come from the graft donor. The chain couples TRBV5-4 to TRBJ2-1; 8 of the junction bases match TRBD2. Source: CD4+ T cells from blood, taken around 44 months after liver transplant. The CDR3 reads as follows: CASFLAGSQGEQFF. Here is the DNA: TGTGCCAGCTTCTTAGCGGGAAGTCAGGGTGAGCAGTTCTTC.